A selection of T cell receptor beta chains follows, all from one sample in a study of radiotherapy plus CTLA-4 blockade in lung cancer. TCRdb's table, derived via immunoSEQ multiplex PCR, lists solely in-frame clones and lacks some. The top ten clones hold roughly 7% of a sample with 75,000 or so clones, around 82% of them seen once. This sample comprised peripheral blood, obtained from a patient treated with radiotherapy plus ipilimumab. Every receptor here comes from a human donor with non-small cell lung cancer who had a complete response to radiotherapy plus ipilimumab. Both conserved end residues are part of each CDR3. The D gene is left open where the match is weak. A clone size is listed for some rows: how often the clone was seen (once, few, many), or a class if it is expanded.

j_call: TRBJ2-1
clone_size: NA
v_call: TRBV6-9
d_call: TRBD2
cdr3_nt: TGTGCCAGCAGGTCGGGAGGAGCAAGTTTCCGTAATGAGCAGTTCTTC
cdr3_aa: CASRSGGASFRNEQFF

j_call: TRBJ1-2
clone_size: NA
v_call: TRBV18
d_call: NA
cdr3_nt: TGTGCCAGCTCACCAACAGGATATGGCTACACCTTC
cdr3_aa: CASSPTGYGYTF

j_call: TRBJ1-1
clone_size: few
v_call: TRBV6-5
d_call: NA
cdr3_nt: TGTGCCAGCAGATACGACATGGGGGTCGGCACTGAAGCTTTCTTT
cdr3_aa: CASRYDMGVGTEAFF

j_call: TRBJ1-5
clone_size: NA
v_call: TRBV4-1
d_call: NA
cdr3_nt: TGCGCCAGCAGCCAAGACCCTACGGGGGGAAGAGGCAATCAGCCCCAGCATTTT
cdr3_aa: CASSQDPTGGRGNQPQHF

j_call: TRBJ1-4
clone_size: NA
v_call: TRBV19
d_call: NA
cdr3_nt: TGTGCCAGTAACCGTCGGGCAGGGCCTGAAAAACTGTTTTTT
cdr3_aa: CASNRRAGPEKLFF

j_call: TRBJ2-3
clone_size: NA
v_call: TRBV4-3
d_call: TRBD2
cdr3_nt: TGCGCCAGCAGCCAAGTAACCCTCGGGACTATCCTTAGCACAGATACGCAGTATTTT
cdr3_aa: CASSQVTLGTILSTDTQYF

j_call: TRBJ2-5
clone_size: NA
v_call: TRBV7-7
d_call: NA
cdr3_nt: TGTGCTAGCAGCCCAACAGGGCGCGAGACCCAGTACTTC
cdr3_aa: CASSPTGRETQYF

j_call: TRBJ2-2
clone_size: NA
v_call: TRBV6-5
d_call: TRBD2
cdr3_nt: TGTGCCAGCAAGGGCGGGAGGAACACCGGGGAGCTGTTTTTT
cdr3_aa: CASKGGRNTGELFF

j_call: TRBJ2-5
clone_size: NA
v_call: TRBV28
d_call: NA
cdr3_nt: TGTGCCAGCAGTCCCCCATTCCTCGAGACCCAGTACTTC
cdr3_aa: CASSPPFLETQYF

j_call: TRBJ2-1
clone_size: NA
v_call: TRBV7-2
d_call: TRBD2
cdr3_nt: TGTGCCAGCAGCCCTACGCTAGCGGGGGGGGGAAATGAGCAGTTCTTC
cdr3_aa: CASSPTLAGGGNEQFF

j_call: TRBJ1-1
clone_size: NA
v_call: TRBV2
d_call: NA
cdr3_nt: TGTGCCAGCAGGACCAGGGGCACCACTGAAGCTTTCTTT
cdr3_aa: CASRTRGTTEAFF

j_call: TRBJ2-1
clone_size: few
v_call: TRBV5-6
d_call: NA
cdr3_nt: TGTGCCAGCAGCAAGGACTCTTACAATGAGCAGTTCTTC
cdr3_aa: CASSKDSYNEQFF

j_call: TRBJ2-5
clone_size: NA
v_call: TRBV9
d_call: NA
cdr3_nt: TGTGCCAGCAGCGAAGGGGGGGGCCTTTCCGAGACCCAGTACTTC
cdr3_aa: CASSEGGGLSETQYF

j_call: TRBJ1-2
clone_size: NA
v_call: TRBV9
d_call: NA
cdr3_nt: TGTGCCAGCAGCGTAGGAACTTCTAACTATGGCTACACCTTC
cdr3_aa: CASSVGTSNYGYTF

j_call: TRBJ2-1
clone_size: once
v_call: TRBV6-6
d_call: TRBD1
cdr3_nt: TGTGCCAGCAGCCTAACAGGGGTGAACTACAATGAGCAGTTCTTC
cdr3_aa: CASSLTGVNYNEQFF

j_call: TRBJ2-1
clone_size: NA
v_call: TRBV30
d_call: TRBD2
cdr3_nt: TGTGCCTGGAACCCCGGGGCTAGCGGGAGGATCCACAATGAGCAGTTCTTC
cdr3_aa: CAWNPGASGRIHNEQFF

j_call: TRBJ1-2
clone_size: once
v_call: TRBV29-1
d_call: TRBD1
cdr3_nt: TGCAGCGTCGGGGACAGGGGAGCAAACTATGGCTACACCTTC
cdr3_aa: CSVGDRGANYGYTF

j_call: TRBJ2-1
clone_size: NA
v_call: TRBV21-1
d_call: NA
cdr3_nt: TGTGCCAGCAGCAAGACAGGATACAATGAGCAGTTCTTC
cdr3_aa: CASSKTGYNEQFF

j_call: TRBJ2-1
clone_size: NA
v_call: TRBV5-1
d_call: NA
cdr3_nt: TGCGCCAGCAGCTTGGAGGGAGTAAAAGGGACTGGCAATGAGCAGTTCTTC
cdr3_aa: CASSLEGVKGTGNEQFF

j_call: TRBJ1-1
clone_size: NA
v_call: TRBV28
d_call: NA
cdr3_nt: TGTGCCAGCAGTTTCTTCAGGGCGGGGACTGAAGCTTTCTTT
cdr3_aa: CASSFFRAGTEAFF

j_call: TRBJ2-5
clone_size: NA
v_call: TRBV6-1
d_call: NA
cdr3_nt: TGTGCCAGCACCTCTTGGGGGGCGGTGGAGACCCAGTACTTC
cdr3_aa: CASTSWGAVETQYF

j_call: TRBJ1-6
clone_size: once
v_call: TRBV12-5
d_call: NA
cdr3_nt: TGTGCTAGTGGCGGACAGCAATATAATTCACCCCTCCACTTT
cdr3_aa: CASGGQQYNSPLHF

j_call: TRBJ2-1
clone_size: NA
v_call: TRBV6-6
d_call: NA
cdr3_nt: TGTGCCAGCAGACCCGGACAGGCAGCGGGTGAGCAGTTCTTC
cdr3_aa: CASRPGQAAGEQFF